These 27 T cell receptor delta chains share one sample of origin, sequenced in a study of Vδ1+ human thymocytes. Their antigens remain unidentified. Sequences come from RNA converted to cDNA by reverse transcription. Pooled V-gene forward primers with one constant-region reverse primer generated the CDR3 amplicons by multiplex PCR. TCRdb used CATT to re-call clones from the multiplex PCR reads. The table has 70,000 to 90,000 delta-chain clones, about 35% seen once. General study results and limits: In the thymus, TRG and TRD repertoires looked highly polyclonal with Gaussian CDR3 lengths.

The specimen was Vdelta1+ gamma-delta thymocytes from the thymus. Subset reported: FACS-sorted CD3+ TCRalphabeta- TCRVdelta1+ TCRVdelta2- thymocytes. The receptors come from a boy under two years old who had congenital heart surgery.

V and J are TRDV1 and TRDJ2, with D perhaps TRDD3 (6 bases). The CDR3 is 21 amino acids. Germline values: CDR1 TSWWSYY, CDR2 QGS. V lost 3 bases, J lost 9 bases, and 35 bases lay in between. The CDR3 spells CALGDESHHTRGKYWETQLFF. The DNA of the CDR3 is TGTGCTCTTGGGGACGAATCACACCACACTAGAGGGAAGTACTGGGAAACACAACTCTTCTTT.

This chain links TRDV1 with TRDJ1, with 12 bases aligning to TRDD3. The CDR3 totals 19 residues. Looked up from germline, CDR1 is TSWWSYY and CDR2 is QGS. V shed 2 bases and J 7 bases; nucleotides not matched to a gene: 17. For the CDR3, the DNA is TGTGCTCTTGGGGAAGGTTTTTCTTCGCTGGGGGATACGCGTCCTAAACTCATCTTT. Translating it yields CALGEGFSSLGDTRPKLIF.

This clone was seen more than once but under ten times. The chain is built from TRDV1 and TRDJ1, with 9 bases matching TRDD3. The V gene end was trimmed by 4 bases and the J gene end by 1 base; junction bases not matched to a gene: 22. Germline V gene sequence: CDR1 TSWWSYY, CDR2 QGS. CDR3 size: 21 residues. Here the CDR3 DNA reads TGTGCTCTTGGGGGAGCTTCCGGGGATTCTTGGGGGATATCCCTCACCGATAAACTCATCTTT. This gives the protein CALGGASGDSWGISLTDKLIF.

This clone was seen only a few times. This chain joins TRDV1 and TRDJ1; D gene ambiguous. The germline V and J ends were trimmed by 0 bases and 2 bases, with 13 bases remaining between them. The CDR3 is 16 residues long. The germline V gene encodes CDR1 TSWWSYY and CDR2 QGS. The CDR3 is CALGELVRVGTDKLIF. CDR3 DNA sequence: TGTGCTCTTGGGGAACTGGTCCGTGTCGGAACCGATAAACTCATCTTT.

This clone has a handful of counts. The V gene is TRDV2, the J gene TRDJ3; 10 bases align to TRDD3. CDR1 is GEAIGNYY and CDR2 is EKD in the germline V gene. The CDR3 sequence is 20 residues long. V shed 5 bases, J shed 0 bases, and the junction held 12 bases outside the gene matches. The CDR3 DNA is TGTGCCTGTGTGGTGCTGGGGGATAGAAAGGACTCCTGGGACACCCGACAGATGTTTTTC. Amino acid sequence: CACVVLGDRKDSWDTRQMFF.

V gene TRDV1 combines with J gene TRDJ1; 9 nucleotides line up with TRDD3. The V gene's germline CDR1 is TSWWSYY and CDR2 QGS. The CDR3 has 18 amino acids. The V segment lost 0 bases and the J segment 3 bases; nucleotides outside the gene matches: 11. CDR3 residues: CALGELDTRGYASDKLIF. The CDR3 DNA reads as TGTGCTCTTGGGGAACTGGATACCCGGGGATACGCCTCCGATAAACTCATCTTT.

J is TRDJ1 and V is TRDV2, with 13 bases matching TRDD3. V lost 5 bases and J lost 1; bases outside the gene matches: 15. From germline, CDR1 is GEAIGNYY and CDR2 EKD. This CDR3 has 19 residues. The CDR3 sequence is CACAKASYWGIRGTDKLIF. The DNA of the CDR3 is TGTGCCTGTGCCAAGGCCTCCTACTGGGGGATACGTGGCACCGATAAACTCATCTTT.

This clone turned up a few times. The V call is TRDV1, the J call TRDJ1; the match to TRDD3 covers 11 bases. CDR1 and CDR2 (germline): TSWWSYY, QGS. The CDR3 consists of 18 residues. V lost 5 bases and J lost 3; bases outside the gene matches: 14. The CDR3 sequence: CALGILSPWGIRADKLIF. The CDR3, as DNA: TGTGCTCTTGGGATCCTCTCGCCATGGGGGATACGGGCCGATAAACTCATCTTT.

This chain uses TRDV1 with TRDJ1; 10 nucleotides line up with TRDD3. Germline values: CDR1 TSWWSYY, CDR2 QGS. This CDR3 is 17 amino acids long. V was pared by 5 bases and J by 3 bases, with 12 bases of the junction left unmatched. The CDR3 spells CALGPSFGGYFSDKLIF. Written as DNA, the CDR3 is TGTGCTCTTGGGCCTTCCTTTGGGGGATACTTTTCCGATAAACTCATCTTT.

A remark on this clone: Distinct nucleotide sequences in the sample also encode this CDR3. The chain has TRDV1 and TRDJ1; 9 bases are shared with TRDD3. The V and J ends lost 1 base and 0 bases, in that order; junction bases with no gene match: 21. Germline V gene sequence: CDR1 TSWWSYY, CDR2 QGS. The CDR3 spans 22 residues. The CDR3 loop is CALGERHPSSEGIRRYTDKLIF. For the CDR3, the DNA is TGTGCTCTTGGGGAACGTCATCCCTCTTCAGAGGGGATACGGAGGTACACCGATAAACTCATCTTT.

This clone has just a few counts. The gene calls are TRDV1 and TRDJ1; D is perhaps TRDD2 (6 bases). The CDR3 loop spans 18 amino acids. Looked up from germline, CDR1 is TSWWSYY and CDR2 is QGS. V lost 0 bases to trimming and J lost 1 base, with 18 bases between them. The CDR3 spells CALGELLLPPKTTDKLIF. The CDR3 bases are TGTGCTCTTGGGGAACTTCTCCTTCCCCCTAAAACCACCGATAAACTCATCTTT.

The chain employs TRDV1 and TRDJ1, with 7 bases aligning to TRDD3. CDR1 is TSWWSYY and CDR2 is QGS in the germline V gene. The CDR3 is 21 residues long. V was clipped by 1 base and J by 4 bases; unmatched bases: 24. CDR3 coding DNA: TGTGCTCTTGGGGAACGGACCTCCTGGGGGCTACGCTTGGGTGTTAACGATAAACTCATCTTT. Its protein product is CALGERTSWGLRLGVNDKLIF.

The V gene is TRDV1, the J gene TRDJ1; no definite D call. Germline V lookup: CDR1 TSWWSYY, CDR2 QGS. The CDR3 contains 18 residues. Trimming stripped 2 bases from V and 1 base from J, with 20 bases between. This chain's CDR3 is CALGEVYPERGVTDKLIF. DNA of the CDR3: TGTGCTCTTGGGGAAGTTTACCCTGAACGAGGCGTCACCGATAAACTCATCTTT.

This clone was recorded a few times. The J gene is TRDJ1, the V gene TRDV1, with D unresolved. This CDR3 is built from 16 residues. The V end lost 4 bases, the J end lost 0 bases, and 15 bases lay between the germline ends. In germline, CDR1 is TSWWSYY, CDR2 QGS. CDR3 bases: TGTGCTCTTGGGGGTACGAGTACCCAGTACACCGATAAACTCATCTTT. Its translation is CALGGTSTQYTDKLIF.

This clone has only a few counts. This chain joins TRDV1 and TRDJ1, with D perhaps TRDD2 (5 bases). Germline values: CDR1 TSWWSYY, CDR2 QGS. V dropped 3 bases and J dropped 1 base, with 15 bases sitting between them. This CDR3 has 16 residues. Here the CDR3 DNA reads TGTGCTCTTGGGGACCAACCCTACTCCGTCACCGATAAACTCATCTTT. This codes for CALGDQPYSVTDKLIF.

The chain recombines TRDV1 with TRDJ1, with D possibly TRDD3 on 6 matching bases. Trimming stripped 0 bases from V and 0 bases from J, with 41 bases between. The germline V gene has CDR1 TSWWSYY and CDR2 QGS. The CDR3 is 26 residues long. The CDR3 DNA reads TGTGCTCTTGGGGAACTAAGAAGCAAGTGTGGCTTGGCATGTCTGATGAAGAGGGGATACACCGATAAACTCATCTTT. This codes for CALGELRSKCGLACLMKRGYTDKLIF.

The table lists this clone with a count of one. The rearrangement joins TRDV1 to TRDJ1; TRDD2 is a possible D gene (6 bases). The CDR3 loop spans 17 amino acids. V was trimmed by 3 bases and J by 5 bases, leaving 22 bases between them. CDR1 is TSWWSYY, CDR2 QGS, per germline. The CDR3 reads CALGEGLPYLREDKLIF. As DNA, the CDR3 is TGTGCTCTTGGGGAGGGCCTTCCCTATCTTCGAGAAGATAAACTCATCTTT.

This clone came up a few times. The rearrangement uses TRDV2 and TRDJ1, with D perhaps TRDD3 (6 bases). This CDR3 is 18 amino acids long. Between the trimmed V and J ends, which lost 0 bases and 0 bases, there was a span of 19 bases. CDR1 GEAIGNYY and CDR2 EKD come from the germline V gene. Here the CDR3 reads CACDTVPWGTRHTDKLIF. Written as DNA, the CDR3 is TGTGCCTGTGACACCGTCCCCTGGGGTACTCGGCACACCGATAAACTCATCTTT.

The V call is TRDV1, the J call TRDJ1, with D unresolved. The V and J ends lost 0 bases and 0 bases respectively, with 14 bases between them. Germline CDR1 reads TSWWSYY; CDR2 reads QGS. The length of the CDR3 is 17 residues. The CDR3 DNA reads as TGTGCTCTTGGGGAACTCTTAACGTTACGCCACACCGATAAACTCATCTTT. Its protein is CALGELLTLRHTDKLIF.

The chain has TRDV1 and TRDJ1; 12 bases map to TRDD3. CDR1 TSWWSYY and CDR2 QGS come from the germline V gene. The CDR3 covers 19 residues. V lost 3 bases to trimming and J lost 0 bases; unmatched junction nucleotides: 11. The CDR3, as DNA: TGTGCTCTTGGGGACCCTGGGGGATACGCCAAAGGGGACACCGATAAACTCATCTTT. Its translation is CALGDPGGYAKGDTDKLIF.

V and J are TRDV1 and TRDJ1, with 9 nucleotides matching TRDD2. Losses at the gene ends were 3 bases for V and 0 bases for J; bases not matched to a gene: 26. Germline CDR1 and CDR2: TSWWSYY and QGS. This CDR3 comprises 23 residues. CDR3 sequence reads: CALGEGEWTFLRSWVRHTDKLIF. CDR3 bases: TGTGCTCTTGGGGAGGGAGAATGGACCTTCCTACGATCCTGGGTGAGGCACACCGATAAACTCATCTTT.

This sequence joins TRDV1 and TRDJ1; perhaps TRDD3 as D (6 bases). Per the germline V gene, CDR1 is TSWWSYY and CDR2 is QGS. There are 16 residues in the CDR3. V lost 1 base and J 3 bases, leaving 15 bases between the germline ends. CDR3 amino acids: CALGEPITGNADKLIF. The CDR3 bases are TGTGCTCTTGGGGAACCGATCACTGGGAATGCCGATAAACTCATCTTT.

This clone turned up a few times. The rearrangement joins TRDV1 to TRDJ1; D perhaps matches TRDD2 (5 bases). Germline V gives CDR1 TSWWSYY, CDR2 QGS. The CDR3 has 18 amino acids. Trimming stripped 4 bases from V and 4 bases from J, with 25 bases between. The DNA of the CDR3 is TGTGCTCTTGGGGCAACCTACGTCTTGGGCAGCTCCTTCGATAAACTCATCTTT. This encodes CALGATYVLGSSFDKLIF.

The chain employs TRDV3 and TRDJ1, with D unresolved. V was cut by 0 bases and J by 1 base, with 15 bases left in between. This CDR3 has 15 amino acids. The V gene's germline CDR1 is TVYSNPD and CDR2 GDNSRS (reference sequence). Here the CDR3 DNA reads TGTGCCTTTAGTCCCATCGCTTTGGTCACCGATAAACTCATCTTT. It specifies CAFSPIALVTDKLIF.

A few counts support this clone. This chain uses TRDV1 with TRDJ1, with D perhaps TRDD2 (5 bases). In germline, CDR1 is TSWWSYY, CDR2 QGS. V was cut by 5 bases and J by 0 bases, with 22 bases left in between. There are 18 residues in the CDR3. The CDR3 nucleotides are TGTGCTCTTGGGAGTTGCTTCCGGCCAGGGACGTACACCGATAAACTCATCTTT. Protein sequence: CALGSCFRPGTYTDKLIF.

This clone showed up just a few times. The genes are TRDV1 and TRDJ1; D gene uncertain. This CDR3 has 17 amino acids. Trimming took off 1 base at V and 0 bases at J, with 15 bases between the two ends. CDR1 and CDR2 (germline): TSWWSYY, QGS. CDR3 sequence: CALGERVVQPYTDKLIF. The CDR3, as DNA: TGTGCTCTTGGGGAACGGGTAGTCCAGCCGTACACCGATAAACTCATCTTT.

This clone was seen a few times. The chain links TRDV1 to TRDJ1; 12 positions match TRDD3. Trimming took 2 bases from V and 0 from J; bases not matched to a gene: 28. Per germline, CDR1 TSWWSYY and CDR2 QGS. The CDR3 is 25 amino acids. This chain's CDR3 is CALGEISFPFPTGGYWSSYTDKLIF. CDR3 nucleotides: TGTGCTCTTGGGGAAATCTCGTTTCCCTTCCCCACTGGGGGATACTGGTCGTCTTACACCGATAAACTCATCTTT.